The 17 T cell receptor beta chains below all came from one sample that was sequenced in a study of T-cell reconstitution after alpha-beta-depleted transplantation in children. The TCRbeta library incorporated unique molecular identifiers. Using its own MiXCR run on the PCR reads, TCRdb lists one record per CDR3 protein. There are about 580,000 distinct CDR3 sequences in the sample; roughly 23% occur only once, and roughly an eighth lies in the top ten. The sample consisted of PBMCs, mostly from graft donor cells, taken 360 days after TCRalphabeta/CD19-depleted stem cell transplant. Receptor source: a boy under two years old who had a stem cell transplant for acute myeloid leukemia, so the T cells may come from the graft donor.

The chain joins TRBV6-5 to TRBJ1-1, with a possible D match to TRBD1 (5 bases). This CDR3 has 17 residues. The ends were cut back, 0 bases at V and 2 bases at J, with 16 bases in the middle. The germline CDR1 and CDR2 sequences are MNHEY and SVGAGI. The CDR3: CASSYSMGVGGNTEAFF. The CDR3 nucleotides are TGTGCCAGCAGTTACTCGATGGGGGTTGGTGGAAACACTGAAGCTTTCTTT.

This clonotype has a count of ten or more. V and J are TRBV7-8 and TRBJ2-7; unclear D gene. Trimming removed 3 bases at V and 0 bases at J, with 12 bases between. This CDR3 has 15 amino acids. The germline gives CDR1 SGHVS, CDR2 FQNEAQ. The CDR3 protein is CASSFLGRTSYEQYV. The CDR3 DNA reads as TGTGCCAGCAGCTTTCTCGGTAGAACCTCCTACGAGCAGTACGTC.

The CDR3 loop is CSARGHVSNQPQHF. The CDR3 DNA is TGCAGTGCTAGAGGACATGTTAGCAATCAGCCCCAGCATTTT. This sequence joins TRBV20-1 and TRBJ1-5, with no clear D. CDR1 and CDR2 (germline): DFQATT, SNEGSKA (reference sequence). Trimming pared 1 base from V and 0 bases from J, leaving 7 bases between. The CDR3 sequence is 14 residues long.

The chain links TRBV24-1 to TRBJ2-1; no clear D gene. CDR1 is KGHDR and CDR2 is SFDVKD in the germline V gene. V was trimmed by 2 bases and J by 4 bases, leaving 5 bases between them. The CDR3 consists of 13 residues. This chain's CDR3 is CATSDSGYNEQFF. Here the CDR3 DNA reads TGTGCCACCAGTGATTCCGGTTACAATGAGCAGTTCTTC.

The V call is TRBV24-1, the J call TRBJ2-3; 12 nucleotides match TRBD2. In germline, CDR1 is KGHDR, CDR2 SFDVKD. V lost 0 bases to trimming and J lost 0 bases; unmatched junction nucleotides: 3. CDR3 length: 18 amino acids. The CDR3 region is CATSDLRTSGASTDTQYF. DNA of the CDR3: TGTGCCACCAGTGATTTGCGGACTAGCGGGGCTAGCACAGATACGCAGTATTTT.

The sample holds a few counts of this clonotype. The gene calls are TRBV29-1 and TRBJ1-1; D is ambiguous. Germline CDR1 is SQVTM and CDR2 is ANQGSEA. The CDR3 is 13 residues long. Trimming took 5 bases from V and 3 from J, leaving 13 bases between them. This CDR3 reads CSVSQMGDTEAFF. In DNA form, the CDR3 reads TGCAGCGTTTCCCAGATGGGTGACACTGAAGCTTTCTTT.

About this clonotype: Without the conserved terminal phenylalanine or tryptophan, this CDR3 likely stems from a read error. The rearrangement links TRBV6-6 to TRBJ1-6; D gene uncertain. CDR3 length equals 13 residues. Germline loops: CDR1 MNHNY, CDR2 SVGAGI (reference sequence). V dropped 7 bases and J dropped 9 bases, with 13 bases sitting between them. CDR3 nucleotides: TGTGCCAGCACCGTAAGACTGGGTTCACCCCTCCACTTG. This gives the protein CASTVRLGSPLHL.

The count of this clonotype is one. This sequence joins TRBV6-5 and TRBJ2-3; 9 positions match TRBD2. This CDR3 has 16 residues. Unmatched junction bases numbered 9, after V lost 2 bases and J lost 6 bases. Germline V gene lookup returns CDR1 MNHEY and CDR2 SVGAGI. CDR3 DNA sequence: TGTGCCAGCAGTTACAGCGGGACTAGCCTTCTCGATACGCAGTATTTT. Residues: CASSYSGTSLLDTQYF.

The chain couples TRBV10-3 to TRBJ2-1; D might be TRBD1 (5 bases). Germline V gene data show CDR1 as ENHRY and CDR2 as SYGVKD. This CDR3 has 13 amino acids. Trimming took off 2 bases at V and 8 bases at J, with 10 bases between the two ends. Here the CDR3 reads CAISEIRDHEQFF. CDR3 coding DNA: TGTGCCATCAGTGAGATCAGGGATCATGAGCAGTTCTTC.

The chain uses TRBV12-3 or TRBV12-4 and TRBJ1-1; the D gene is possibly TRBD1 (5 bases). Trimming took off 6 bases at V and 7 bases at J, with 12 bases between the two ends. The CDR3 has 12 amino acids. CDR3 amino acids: CASRYGTVEAFF. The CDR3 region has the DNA TGTGCCAGCAGATATGGGACGGTTGAAGCTTTCTTT.

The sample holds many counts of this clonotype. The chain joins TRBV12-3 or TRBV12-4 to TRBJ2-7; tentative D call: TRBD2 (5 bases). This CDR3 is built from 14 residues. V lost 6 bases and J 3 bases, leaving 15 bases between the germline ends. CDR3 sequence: CASRPTGSIYEQYF. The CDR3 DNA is TGTGCCAGCAGACCTACGGGGTCCATCTACGAGCAGTACTTC.

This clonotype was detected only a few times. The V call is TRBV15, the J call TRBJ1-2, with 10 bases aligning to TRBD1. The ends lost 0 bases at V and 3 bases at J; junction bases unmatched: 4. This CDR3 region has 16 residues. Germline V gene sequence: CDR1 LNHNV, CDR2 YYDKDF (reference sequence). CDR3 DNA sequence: TGTGCCACCAGCAGAGACCGGACAGGGGGGGACTATGGCTACACCTTC. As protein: CATSRDRTGGDYGYTF.

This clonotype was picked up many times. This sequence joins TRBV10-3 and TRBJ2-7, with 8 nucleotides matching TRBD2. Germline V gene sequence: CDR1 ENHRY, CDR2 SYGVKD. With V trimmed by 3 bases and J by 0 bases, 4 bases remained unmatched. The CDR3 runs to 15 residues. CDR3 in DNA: TGTGCCATCAGTGACACCCGGGGGGGCTCCTACGAGCAGTACGTC. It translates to CAISDTRGGSYEQYV.

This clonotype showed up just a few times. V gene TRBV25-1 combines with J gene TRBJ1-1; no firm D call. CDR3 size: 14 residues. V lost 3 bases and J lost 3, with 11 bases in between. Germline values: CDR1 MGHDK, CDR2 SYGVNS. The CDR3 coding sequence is TGTGCCAGCAGTGACCCCAAAGTGGACACTGAAGCTTTCTTT. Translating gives CASSDPKVDTEAFF.

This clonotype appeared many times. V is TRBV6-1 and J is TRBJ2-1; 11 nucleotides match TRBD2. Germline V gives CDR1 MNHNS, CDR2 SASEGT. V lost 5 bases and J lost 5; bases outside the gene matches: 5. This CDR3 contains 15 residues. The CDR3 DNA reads TGTGCCAGCAGTCCACTGACTAGCGGGGACAATGAGCAGTTCTTC. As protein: CASSPLTSGDNEQFF.

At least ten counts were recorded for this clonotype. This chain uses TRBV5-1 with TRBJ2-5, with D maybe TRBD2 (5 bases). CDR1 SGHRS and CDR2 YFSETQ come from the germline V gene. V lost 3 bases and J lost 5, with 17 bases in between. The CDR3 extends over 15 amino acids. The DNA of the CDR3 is TGCGCCAGCAGCTCCGCAGACGGGGTCCGGGAGACCCAGTACTTC. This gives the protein CASSSADGVRETQYF.

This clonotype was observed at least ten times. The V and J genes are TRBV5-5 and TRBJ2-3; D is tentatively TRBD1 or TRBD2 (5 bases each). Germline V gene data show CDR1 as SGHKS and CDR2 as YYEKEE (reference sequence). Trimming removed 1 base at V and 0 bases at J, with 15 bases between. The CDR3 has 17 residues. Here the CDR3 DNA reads TGTGCCAGCAGCTTGACGGGACGGCCCCCTAGCACAGATACGCAGTATTTT. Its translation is CASSLTGRPPSTDTQYF.